This T cell receptor (beta chain) originates from a study of memory B cells and T cells in multiple sclerosis. Study findings and constraints: Shared clonotype counts depended on differing compartment clone-set sizes and were normalized.

Separate sequencing covered autoproliferating (CFSE-dim) and non-proliferating (CFSE-high) T cells from stimulus-free culture. Cultures began with roughly 49 million CFSE-labeled PBMCs, unstimulated for 7 days, with replicate wells pooled. The PBMCs received approximately 0.5 uM CFSE and serum-free culture with no added stimuli. V dropped 0 bases and J dropped 4 bases, with 3 bases sitting between them. Germline values: CDR1 LNHDA, CDR2 SQIVND (reference sequence). This CDR3 comprises 13 residues. Libraries were prepared by immunoSEQ multiplex PCR; TCRdb keeps only in-frame clonotypes and omits some of them. The table includes about 42,000 clones, over 75% detected once. Concerning this clone: As yet, its antigen is unknown.

This receptor was taken from a human donor with multiple sclerosis. The sample comprised PBMCs from blood kept in culture. The chain uses TRBV19 and TRBJ2-2; D unclear. The CDR3 sequence: CASSIEITGELFF. The DNA of the CDR3 is TGTGCCAGTAGTATAGAAATCACCGGGGAGCTGTTTTTT. Full variable domain (remainder filled in from reference TRBV19 and TRBJ2-2): DGGITQSPKYLFRKEGQNVTLSCEQNLNHDAMYWYRQDPGQGLRLIYYSQIVNDFQKGDIAEGYSVSREKKESFPLTVTSAQKNPTAFYLCASSIEITGELFFGEGSRLTVL.